This TCR beta chain stems from a study of blood T cell repertoires in COVID-19. Whole-study context: The study drew acute and convalescent COVID-19 samples from the United States, Italy and Spain. PBMCs, B-cell-depleted T cells, or T cells were the source of the cDNA or gDNA that made up the material.

The CDR3 is 17 residues long. With 3 bases clipped from V and 6 bases from J, the junction kept 13 bases outside the gene matches. CDR1 and CDR2 from the germline V gene are LGHNA and YSLEER. Original processing notes: Amplification of reference gene primers was used by the study to estimate nucleated cell counts. Sequencing was performed with immunoSEQ multiplex PCR; in TCRdb, only in-frame clones are kept and a portion is missing. V and J calls and clone size are given by that table; D and trimming were obtained from the DNA. This table holds tens of thousands of clones, around four fifths found once.

The clonotype was recovered from a man aged 45-65 years with acute or convalescent COVID-19. The sample comprised peripheral blood. The chain uses TRBV4-3 and TRBJ2-2, with 7 bases identical to TRBD1. CDR3 sequence (DNA): TGCGCCAGCAGCCACGGGGTAGGACAGGCTCTCCCCGGGGAGCTGTTTTTT. It is translated as CASSHGVGQALPGELFF.